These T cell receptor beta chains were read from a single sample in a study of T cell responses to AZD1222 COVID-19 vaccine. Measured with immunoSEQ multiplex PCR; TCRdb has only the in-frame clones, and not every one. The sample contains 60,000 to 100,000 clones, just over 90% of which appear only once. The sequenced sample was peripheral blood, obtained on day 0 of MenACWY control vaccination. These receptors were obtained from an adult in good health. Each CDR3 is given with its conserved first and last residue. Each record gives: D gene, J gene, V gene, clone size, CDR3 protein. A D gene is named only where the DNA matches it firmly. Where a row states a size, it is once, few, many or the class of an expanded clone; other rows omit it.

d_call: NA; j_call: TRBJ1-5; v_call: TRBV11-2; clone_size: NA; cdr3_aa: CASSLGQGVFQPQHF
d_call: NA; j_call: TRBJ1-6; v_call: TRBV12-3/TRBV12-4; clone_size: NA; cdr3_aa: CASSFSRGSPLHF
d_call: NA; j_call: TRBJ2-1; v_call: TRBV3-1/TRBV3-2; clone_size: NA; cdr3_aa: CAVGGLAQNNEQFF
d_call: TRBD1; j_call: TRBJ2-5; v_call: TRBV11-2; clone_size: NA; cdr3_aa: CASSTGVEETQYF
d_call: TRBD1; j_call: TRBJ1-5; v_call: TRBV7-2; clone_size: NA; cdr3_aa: CASSPQGTDQPQHF
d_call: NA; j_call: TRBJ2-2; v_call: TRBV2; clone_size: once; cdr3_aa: CASSEIAVHGELFF
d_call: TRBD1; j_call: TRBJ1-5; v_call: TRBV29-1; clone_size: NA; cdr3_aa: CSTKTGVNQPQHF
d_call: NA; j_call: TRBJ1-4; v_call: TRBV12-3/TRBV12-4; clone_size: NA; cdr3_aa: CASSLKGLEKLFF
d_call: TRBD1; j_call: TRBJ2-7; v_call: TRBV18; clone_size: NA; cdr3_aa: CASSPGTGGEQYF
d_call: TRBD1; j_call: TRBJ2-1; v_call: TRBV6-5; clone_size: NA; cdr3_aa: CASSYDRGSEQFF
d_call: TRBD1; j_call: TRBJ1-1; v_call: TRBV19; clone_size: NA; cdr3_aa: CASSSGQGWTEAFF
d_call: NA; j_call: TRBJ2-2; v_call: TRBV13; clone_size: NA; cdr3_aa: CASSPTDKNTGELFF
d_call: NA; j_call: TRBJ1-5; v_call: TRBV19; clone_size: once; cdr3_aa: CASSIEQKDQPQHF
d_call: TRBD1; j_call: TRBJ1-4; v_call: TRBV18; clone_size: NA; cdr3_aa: CASSPRQGGEKLFF
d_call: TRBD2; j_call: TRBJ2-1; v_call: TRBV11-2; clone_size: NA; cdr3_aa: CASSLILGLAGSYNEQFF
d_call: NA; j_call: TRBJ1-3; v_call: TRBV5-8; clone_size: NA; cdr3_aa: CASSAGTQMLSGNTIYF
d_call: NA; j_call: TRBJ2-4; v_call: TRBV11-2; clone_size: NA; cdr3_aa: CASSRGAKNIQYF
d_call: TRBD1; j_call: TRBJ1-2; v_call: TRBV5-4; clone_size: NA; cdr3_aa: CASTPSGTGGYGYTF
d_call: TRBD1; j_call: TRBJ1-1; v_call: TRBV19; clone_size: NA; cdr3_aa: CASSIPPRTGLNTEAFF
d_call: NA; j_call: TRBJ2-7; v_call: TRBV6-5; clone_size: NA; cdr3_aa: CASSYPGRQSYEQYF
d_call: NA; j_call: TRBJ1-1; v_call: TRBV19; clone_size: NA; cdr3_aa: CASTNLRSGSGNTEAFF
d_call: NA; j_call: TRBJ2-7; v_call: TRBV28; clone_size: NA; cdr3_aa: CASSFQGGRYEQYF
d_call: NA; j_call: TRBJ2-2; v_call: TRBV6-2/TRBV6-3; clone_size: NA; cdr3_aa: CASSRTIAGELFF
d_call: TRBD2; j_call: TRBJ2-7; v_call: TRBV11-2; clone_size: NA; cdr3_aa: CASSPGLAIYEQYF
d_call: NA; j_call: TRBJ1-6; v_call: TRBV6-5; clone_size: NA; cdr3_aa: CASSYLRSPLHF
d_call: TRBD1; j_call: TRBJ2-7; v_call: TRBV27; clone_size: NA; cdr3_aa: CASSLTRDRGRYEQYF
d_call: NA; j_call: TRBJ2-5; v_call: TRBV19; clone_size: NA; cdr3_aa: CASRGQETQYF
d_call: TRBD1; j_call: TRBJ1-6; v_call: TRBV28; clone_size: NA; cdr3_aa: CASSSGTGKNSPLHF
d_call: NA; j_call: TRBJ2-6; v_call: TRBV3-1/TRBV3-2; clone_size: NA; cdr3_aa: CASSHGGSGANVLTF
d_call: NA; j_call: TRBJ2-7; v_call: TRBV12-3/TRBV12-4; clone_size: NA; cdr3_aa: CASSLQGYEQYF
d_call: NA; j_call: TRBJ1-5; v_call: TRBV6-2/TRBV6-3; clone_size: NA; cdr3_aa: CASSPVRGARNQPQHF
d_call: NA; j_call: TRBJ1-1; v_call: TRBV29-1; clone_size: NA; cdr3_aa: CSVFGKNTEAFF
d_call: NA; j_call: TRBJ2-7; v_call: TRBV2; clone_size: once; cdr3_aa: CASTSTGQEHEQYF
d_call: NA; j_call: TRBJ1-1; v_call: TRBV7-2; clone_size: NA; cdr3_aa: CASSLARFEAFF
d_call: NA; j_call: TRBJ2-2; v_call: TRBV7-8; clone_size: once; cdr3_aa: CASSSNLLNTGELFF
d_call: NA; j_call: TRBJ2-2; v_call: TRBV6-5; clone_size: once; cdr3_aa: CASSSGAEPTGELFF
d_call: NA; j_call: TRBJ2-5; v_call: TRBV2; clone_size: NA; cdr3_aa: CASTLQTSRETQYF
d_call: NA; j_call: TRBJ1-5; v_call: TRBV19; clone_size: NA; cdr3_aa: CASRNRRGGDNQPQHF
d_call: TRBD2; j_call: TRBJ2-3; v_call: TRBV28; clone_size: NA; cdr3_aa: CASSPSGRSGDTQYF
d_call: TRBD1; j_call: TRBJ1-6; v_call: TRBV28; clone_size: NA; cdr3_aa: CASSPTGSSSPLHF
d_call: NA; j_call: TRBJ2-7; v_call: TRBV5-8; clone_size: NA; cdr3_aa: CASSSNRQDYEQYF
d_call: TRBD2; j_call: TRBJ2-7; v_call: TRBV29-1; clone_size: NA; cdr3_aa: CSVETSGSSYEQYF
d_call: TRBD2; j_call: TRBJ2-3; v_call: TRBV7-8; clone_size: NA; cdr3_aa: CASSPISGTSGSTDTQYF
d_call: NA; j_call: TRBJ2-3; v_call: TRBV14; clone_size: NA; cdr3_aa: CASSVGRHTDTQYF
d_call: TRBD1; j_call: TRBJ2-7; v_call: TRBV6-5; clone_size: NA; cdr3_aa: CASSYSRTGPNEQYF